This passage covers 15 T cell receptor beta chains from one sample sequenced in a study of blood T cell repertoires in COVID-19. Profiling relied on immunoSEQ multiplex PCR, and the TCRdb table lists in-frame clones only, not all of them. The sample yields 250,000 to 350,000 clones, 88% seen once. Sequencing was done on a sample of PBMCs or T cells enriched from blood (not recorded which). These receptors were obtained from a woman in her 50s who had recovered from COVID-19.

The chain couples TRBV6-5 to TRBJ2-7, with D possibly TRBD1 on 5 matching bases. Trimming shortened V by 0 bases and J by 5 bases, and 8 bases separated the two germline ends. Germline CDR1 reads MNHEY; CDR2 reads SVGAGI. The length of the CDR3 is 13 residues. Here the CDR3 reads CASSYSSRDEQYF. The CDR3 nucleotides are TGTGCCAGCAGTTACTCTTCCAGGGACGAGCAGTACTTC.

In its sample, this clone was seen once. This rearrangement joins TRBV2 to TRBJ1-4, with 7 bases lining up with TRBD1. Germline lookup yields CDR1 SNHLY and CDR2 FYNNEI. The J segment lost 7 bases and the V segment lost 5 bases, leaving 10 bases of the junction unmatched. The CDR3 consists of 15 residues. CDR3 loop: CASSRSGTETEKLFF. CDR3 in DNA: TGTGCCAGCAGTAGATCCGGGACAGAAACTGAAAAACTGTTTTTT.

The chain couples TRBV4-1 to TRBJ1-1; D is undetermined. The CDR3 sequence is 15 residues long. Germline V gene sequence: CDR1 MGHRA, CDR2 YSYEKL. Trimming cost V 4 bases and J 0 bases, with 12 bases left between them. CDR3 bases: TGCGCCAGCAGCCCATTCGAGGTCGTGAACACTGAAGCTTTCTTT. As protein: CASSPFEVVNTEAFF.

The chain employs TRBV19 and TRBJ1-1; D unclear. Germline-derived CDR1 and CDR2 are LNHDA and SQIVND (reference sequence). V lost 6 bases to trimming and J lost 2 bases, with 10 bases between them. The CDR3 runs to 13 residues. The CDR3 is CASSDTTNTEAFF. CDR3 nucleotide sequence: TGTGCCAGTAGCGACACCACTAACACTGAAGCTTTCTTT.

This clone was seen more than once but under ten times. As DNA, the CDR3 is TGTGCCAGCAGTTTAACGGGGATCGGGGAGCTGTTTTTT. Translation gives CASSLTGIGELFF. The chain employs TRBV28 and TRBJ2-2; D might be TRBD2 (5 bases). V was clipped by 2 bases and J by 7 bases, with 8 bases between them. The CDR3 extends over 13 amino acids. Germline V gives CDR1 MDHEN, CDR2 SYDVKM.

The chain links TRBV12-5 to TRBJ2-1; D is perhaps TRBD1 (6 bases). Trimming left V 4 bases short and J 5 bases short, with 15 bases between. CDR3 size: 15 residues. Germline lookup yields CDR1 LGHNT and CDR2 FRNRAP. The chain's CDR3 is CASGSAGAVNNEQFF. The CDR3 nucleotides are TGTGCTAGTGGTTCCGCAGGGGCCGTAAACAATGAGCAGTTCTTC.

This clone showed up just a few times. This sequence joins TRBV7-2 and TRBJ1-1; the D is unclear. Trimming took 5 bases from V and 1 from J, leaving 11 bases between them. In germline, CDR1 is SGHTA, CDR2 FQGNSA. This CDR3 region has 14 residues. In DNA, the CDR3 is TGTGCCAGCAGCCCGAGACCAGGGAACACTGAAGCTTTCTTT. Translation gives CASSPRPGNTEAFF.

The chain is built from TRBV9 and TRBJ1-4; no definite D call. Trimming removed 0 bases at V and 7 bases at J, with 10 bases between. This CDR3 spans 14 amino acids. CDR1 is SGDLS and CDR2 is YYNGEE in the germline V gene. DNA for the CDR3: TGTGCCAGCAGCGTAGGGGTGTCGGGTGAAAAACTGTTTTTT. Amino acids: CASSVGVSGEKLFF.

The CDR3 region is CASSSRGAFTEAFF. The CDR3 DNA follows: TGTGCCAGCAGCTCACGGGGGGCTTTTACCGAAGCTTTCTTT. This chain links TRBV5-4 with TRBJ1-1, with D perhaps matching TRBD1 (6 bases). Per the germline V gene, CDR1 is SGHNT and CDR2 is YYREEE (reference sequence). The CDR3 spans 14 residues. Trimming cost V 3 bases and J 8 bases, with 17 bases left between them.

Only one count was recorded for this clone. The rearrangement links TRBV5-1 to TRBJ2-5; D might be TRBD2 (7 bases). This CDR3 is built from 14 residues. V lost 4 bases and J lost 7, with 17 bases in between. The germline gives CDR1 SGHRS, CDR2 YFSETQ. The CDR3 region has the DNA TGCGCCAGCAGCACCCCCGGGGGGCAGGGGACCCAGTACTTC. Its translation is CASSTPGGQGTQYF.

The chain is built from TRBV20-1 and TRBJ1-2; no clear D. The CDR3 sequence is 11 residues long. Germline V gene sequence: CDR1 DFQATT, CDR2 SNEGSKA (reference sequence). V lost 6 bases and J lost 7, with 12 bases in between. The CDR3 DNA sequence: TGCAGTGCCTCCAGGTTAATTGGCTACACCTTC. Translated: CSASRLIGYTF.

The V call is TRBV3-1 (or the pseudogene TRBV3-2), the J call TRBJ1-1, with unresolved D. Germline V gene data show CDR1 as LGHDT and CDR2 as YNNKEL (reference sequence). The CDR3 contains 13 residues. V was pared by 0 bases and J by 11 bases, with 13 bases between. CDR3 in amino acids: CASSQDFRGGAFF. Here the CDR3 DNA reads TGTGCCAGCAGCCAAGACTTCCGGGGTGGCGCTTTCTTT.

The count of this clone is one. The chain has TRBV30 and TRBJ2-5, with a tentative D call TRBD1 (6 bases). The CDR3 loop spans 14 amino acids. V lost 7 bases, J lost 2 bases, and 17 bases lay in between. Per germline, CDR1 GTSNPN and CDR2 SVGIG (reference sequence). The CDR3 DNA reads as TGTGCCTCACAAATGAGCAGGGGTCAAGAGACCCAGTACTTC. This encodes CASQMSRGQETQYF.

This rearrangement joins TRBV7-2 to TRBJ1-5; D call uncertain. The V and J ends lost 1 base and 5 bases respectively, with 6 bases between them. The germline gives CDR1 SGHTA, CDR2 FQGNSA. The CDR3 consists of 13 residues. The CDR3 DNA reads TGTGCCAGCAGCTTAGAGGCGGATCAGCCCCAGCATTTT. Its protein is CASSLEADQPQHF.

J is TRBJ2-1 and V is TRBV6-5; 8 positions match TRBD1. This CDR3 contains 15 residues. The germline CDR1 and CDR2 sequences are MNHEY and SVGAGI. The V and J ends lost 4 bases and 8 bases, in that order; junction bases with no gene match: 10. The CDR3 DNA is TGTGCCAGCAGTTCCCCCCGGACAGGGAGCTATGAGCAGTTCTTC. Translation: CASSSPRTGSYEQFF.